Listed here are 22 T cell receptor beta chains from one sample, sequenced in a study of blood T cells in healthy people across ages. Alongside a J-beta primer mix, a sample-barcoded 5' primer served in a second PCR lasting roughly 7 to 12 cycles. TCRdb re-called the 5' RACE reads through MiXCR, storing one row per CDR3 protein. The repertoire has roughly 680,000 distinct CDR3 sequences, over 40% of them found once; the top ten carry roughly 14%. The sequencing sample was made of blood. The receptors were gathered from an elderly woman in good health.

This clonotype has a count of ten or more. This chain links TRBV2 with TRBJ1-1; D is unresolved. V was trimmed by 3 bases and J by 1 base, leaving 9 bases between them. This CDR3 has 14 residues. Germline CDR1 is SNHLY and CDR2 is FYNNEI. The CDR3 DNA follows: TGTGCCAGCAGTGAGAAGGGAGGGAACACTGAAGCTTTCTTT. Translation gives CASSEKGGNTEAFF.

The chain employs TRBV7-2 and TRBJ2-1, with 10 bases aligning to TRBD1. With V trimmed by 5 bases and J by 8 bases, 6 bases remained unmatched. This CDR3 has 14 amino acids. Germline CDR1 and CDR2: SGHTA and FQGNSA. Here the CDR3 DNA reads TGTGCCAGCAGCCTGGGACAGGGGTGGGATGAGCAGTTCTTC. It translates to CASSLGQGWDEQFF. Drawing the rest from reference TRBV7-2 and TRBJ2-1, the complete variable domain is GAGVSQSPSNKVTEKGKDVELRCDPISGHTALYWYRQSLGQGLEFLIYFQGNSAPDKSGLPSDRFSAERTGGSVSTLTIQRTQQEDSAVYLCASSLGQGWDEQFFGPGTRLTVL.

This clonotype was observed once. A read error may explain this, as a much larger clone is one base away. The rearrangement joins TRBV6-5 to TRBJ2-1, with TRBD2 matching over 10 bases. The germline V gene has CDR1 MNHEY and CDR2 SVGAGI. Trimming removed 0 bases from V and 7 bases from J; junction bases left unmatched: 9. This CDR3 spans 17 amino acids. In DNA, the CDR3 is TGTGCCAGCAGTTACTCGAGTTCCAGCGGGAGGGGAAATGAGCAGTTCTTC. Protein product: CASSYSSSSGRGNEQFF.

This clonotype was detected only once. This could be a read error, since a much larger clone is one nucleotide away. This chain connects TRBV7-9 to TRBJ2-1, with TRBD1 matching over 9 bases. The length of the CDR3 is 15 residues. The germline gives CDR1 SEHNR, CDR2 FQNEAQ (reference sequence). Trimming removed 1 base from V and 6 bases from J; junction bases left unmatched: 4. The CDR3 sequence: CASSLGRDRVNEQFF. CDR3 coding DNA: TGTGCCAGCAGCTTAGGCCGGGACAGGGTCAATGAGCAGTTCTTC.

This clonotype appeared a few times. The chain employs TRBV7-2 and TRBJ1-5; D ambiguous. The germline gives CDR1 SGHTA, CDR2 FQGNSA. V was pared by 5 bases and J by 4 bases, with 9 bases between. The CDR3 has 13 amino acids. This CDR3 is CASSPFGNQPQHF. The CDR3 nucleotides read TGTGCCAGCAGCCCGTTTGGAAATCAGCCCCAGCATTTT.

This clonotype appeared a few times. The chain links TRBV9 to TRBJ2-3, with 10 bases fitting TRBD2. Germline V lookup: CDR1 SGDLS, CDR2 YYNGEE. Trimming took 3 bases from V and 1 from J; bases not matched to a gene: 5. The CDR3 has 16 amino acids. CDR3 DNA: TGTGCCAGCAGCGGACGGACTAGCGGCGGCACAGATACGCAGTATTTT. This translates into CASSGRTSGGTDTQYF. Drawing the rest from reference TRBV9 and TRBJ2-3, the complete variable domain is DSGVTQTPKHLITATGQRVTLRCSPRSGDLSVYWYQQSLDQGLQFLIQYYNGEERAKGNILERFSAQQFPDLHSELNLSSLELGDSALYFCASSGRTSGGTDTQYFGPGTRLTVL.

V is TRBV3-1 and J is TRBJ2-1; 11 nucleotides line up with TRBD1. The J call may be incorrect, as the DNA end agrees better with TRBJ2-7. CDR1 and CDR2 from the germline V gene are LGHDT and YNNKEL (reference sequence). The CDR3 runs to 17 residues. In DNA, the CDR3 is TGTGCCAGCAGCCAAGGTCGGACAGGGGGCACCTACAATGAGCAGTACTTC. Translating it yields CASSQGRTGGTYNEQYF.

This clonotype was picked up a small number of times. The chain couples TRBV6-1 to TRBJ1-3, with D perhaps matching TRBD1 (6 bases). The germline V gene has CDR1 MNHNS and CDR2 SASEGT. This CDR3 comprises 16 residues. Trimming cost V 6 bases and J 3 bases, with 18 bases left between them. CDR3 in DNA: TGTGCCAGCAGGCCGGGTACGGGGGCTAGTGGAAACACCATATATTTT. Amino acid sequence: CASRPGTGASGNTIYF.

A few counts support this clonotype. V usage is TRBV7-8 and J usage is TRBJ1-5, with D possibly TRBD1 on 5 matching bases. The CDR3 sequence is 16 residues long. Germline CDR1 reads SGHVS; CDR2 reads FQNEAQ. Trimming cost V 0 bases and J 0 bases, with 9 bases left between them. The CDR3 coding sequence is TGTGCCAGCAGCTTAGCGACAGTTGATAGCAATCAGCCCCAGCATTTT. This encodes CASSLATVDSNQPQHF.

Remarks on this clonotype: A much larger clonotype is one base distant, so this may be a read error. The chain is built from TRBV5-5 and TRBJ2-7, with TRBD2 matching over 10 bases. The germline V gene has CDR1 SGHKS and CDR2 YYEKEE (reference sequence). V lost 2 bases, J lost 7 bases, and 6 bases stayed unmatched. The CDR3 length is 14 residues. The CDR3 DNA sequence: TGTGCCAGCAGCTTTATAGCGGGGGGCAATGAGCAGTACTTC. Residues: CASSFIAGGNEQYF.

This clonotype came up a few times. The chain has TRBV5-1 and TRBJ2-2; unclear D gene. The V end lost 5 bases, the J end lost 2 bases, and 19 bases lay between the germline ends. In germline, CDR1 is SGHRS, CDR2 YFSETQ. This CDR3 contains 17 residues. CDR3: CASSSLGSAVNTGELFF. CDR3 in DNA: TGCGCCAGCAGTTCTCTAGGGTCTGCCGTAAACACCGGGGAGCTGTTTTTT.

As concerns this clonotype: A read error may explain this, as a much larger clone is one base away. This rearrangement joins TRBV5-5 to TRBJ2-1, with D uncertain. CDR1 is SGHKS, CDR2 YYEKEE, per germline (reference sequence). The CDR3 length is 11 residues. The CDR3 DNA sequence: TGTGCCAGCAGATTCTACGATGAGCAGTTCTTC. This encodes CASRFYDEQFF.

There are many counts of this clonotype. The rearrangement joins TRBV27 to TRBJ2-7; D is unresolved. Trimming cost V 8 bases and J 4 bases, with 3 bases left between them. The CDR3 spans 9 residues. Per germline, CDR1 MNHEY and CDR2 SMNVEV (reference sequence). The DNA for the CDR3 is TGTGCCAGCGGTTACGAGCAGTACTTC. Encoded protein: CASGYEQYF.

The V and J genes are TRBV20-1 and TRBJ2-3, with no clear D. This CDR3 contains 12 residues. Germline CDR1 and CDR2: DFQATT and SNEGSKA (reference sequence). The CDR3 DNA reads TGCAGCACCCCTGCGGACACAGATACGCAGTATTTT. It codes for CSTPADTDTQYF.

CDR3 sequence reads: CSAEAASNYGYTF. The CDR3 DNA sequence: TGCAGCGCCGAGGCCGCTTCTAACTATGGCTACACCTTC. The gene calls are TRBV29-1 and TRBJ1-2; D uncertain. Per germline, CDR1 SQVTM and CDR2 ANQGSEA. The CDR3 is 13 residues long. Trimming shortened V by 7 bases and J by 0 bases, and 12 bases separated the two germline ends.

About this clonotype itself: A much larger clone sits a single nucleotide away, making a read error possible. The V call is TRBV10-3, the J call TRBJ2-1; D is uncertain. Germline loops: CDR1 ENHRY, CDR2 SYGVKD. CDR3 length: 12 residues. The CDR3 sequence: CATSELSYEQFF. The CDR3 DNA is TGTGCCACCAGTGAGCTAAGCTATGAGCAGTTCTTC.

This sequence joins TRBV20-1 and TRBJ2-7; tentative D call: TRBD2 (6 bases). Germline loops: CDR1 DFQATT, CDR2 SNEGSKA (reference sequence). The V end was cut by 6 bases, the J end by 0 bases, with 12 bases between. The CDR3 contains 13 residues. The CDR3 DNA is TGCAGTGCGAGACGGGACTTCTCCTACGAGCAGTACTTC. It codes for CSARRDFSYEQYF.

J is TRBJ1-2 and V is TRBV10-3; unclear D gene. Germline V CDR1 and CDR2: ENHRY, SYGVKD. This CDR3 is built from 14 residues. V was cut by 3 bases and J by 4 bases, with 12 bases left in between. The CDR3 spells CAISDPTPSYGYTF. DNA for the CDR3: TGTGCCATCAGTGACCCGACACCCTCCTATGGCTACACCTTC.

Points on this clonotype: Being one base from a much bigger clone, this may be a read error. This sequence joins TRBV2 and TRBJ2-5; no clear D. Deletions cut 8 bases from V and 11 bases from J, with 18 bases between. The germline V gene has CDR1 SNHLY and CDR2 FYNNEI. The CDR3 is 12 residues long. CDR3 sequence reads: CASQYYANEQYF. The DNA for the CDR3 is TGTGCCAGCCAGTATTACGCGAATGAGCAGTACTTC.

The chain uses TRBV5-5 and TRBJ2-2; D gene ambiguous. V was trimmed by 4 bases and J by 5 bases, leaving 15 bases between them. The CDR3 has 15 residues. The V gene's germline CDR1 is SGHKS and CDR2 YYEKEE (reference sequence). This CDR3 reads CASSPWGGRTGELFF. DNA for the CDR3: TGTGCCAGCAGCCCTTGGGGTGGACGGACCGGGGAGCTGTTTTTT.

The chain couples TRBV12-3 or TRBV12-4 to TRBJ1-2; perhaps TRBD1 as D (6 bases). This CDR3 is built from 14 residues. V dropped 5 bases and J dropped 3 bases, with 13 bases sitting between them. CDR3 region: CASSRLTGYYGYTF. For the CDR3, the DNA is TGTGCCAGCAGTCGACTAACAGGGTACTATGGCTACACCTTC.

In this sample, this clonotype turned up once. This chain uses TRBV19 with TRBJ2-2, with TRBD2 matching over 13 bases. This CDR3 has 18 residues. The V segment lost 6 bases and the J segment 4 bases; nucleotides outside the gene matches: 11. Looked up from germline, CDR1 is LNHDA and CDR2 is SQIVND (reference sequence). CDR3 nucleotide sequence: TGTGCCAGTAGCTCGGGGACTAGCGGGGTTCGGGGCACCGGGGAGCTGTTTTTT. Protein: CASSSGTSGVRGTGELFF.